Presented here are 21 T cell receptor beta chains from one specimen sequenced in a study of control samples from healthy donors and cancer patients. Method: immunoSEQ multiplex PCR; TCRdb's copy keeps in-frame clones and lacks some. Here the sample spans fewer than 200,000 clones, 88% being singletons. The sequencing input was blood. The receptors were gathered from a woman aged 25 to 39 in good health.

This chain joins TRBV3-1 (or the pseudogene TRBV3-2) and TRBJ2-2; D ambiguous. This CDR3 is built from 15 residues. Between the trimmed V and J ends, which lost 4 bases and 5 bases, there was a span of 14 bases. Germline V gene lookup returns CDR1 LGHDT and CDR2 YNNKEL (reference sequence). CDR3 in amino acids: CASSRNTAVTGELFF. In DNA, the CDR3 is TGTGCCAGCAGCCGCAACACCGCGGTGACCGGGGAGCTGTTTTTT.

V gene TRBV9 combines with J gene TRBJ2-3, with TRBD1 matching over 9 bases. CDR1 and CDR2 from the germline V gene are SGDLS and YYNGEE. This CDR3 comprises 14 residues. The V gene end was trimmed by 1 base and the J gene end by 5 bases; junction bases not matched to a gene: 2. CDR3 in DNA: TGTGCCAGCAGCGTAAGGGACAGGGAAGATACGCAGTATTTT. Amino acids: CASSVRDREDTQYF.

The chain is built from TRBV2 and TRBJ2-1; 10 bases are shared with TRBD2. The CDR3 is 14 residues long. Per the germline V gene, CDR1 is SNHLY and CDR2 is FYNNEI. V dropped 4 bases and J dropped 9; count of bases not matched to a gene: 6. The CDR3 spells CASSGLAGVSEQFF. CDR3 sequence (DNA): TGTGCCAGCAGTGGCCTAGCGGGAGTTTCTGAGCAGTTCTTC. The full variable domain, its missing parts supplied by reference TRBV2 and TRBJ2-1, is EPEVTQTPSHQVTQMGQEVILRCVPISNHLYFYWYRQILGQKVEFLVSFYNNEISEKSEIFDDQFSVERPDGSNFTLKIRSTKLEDSAMYFCASSGLAGVSEQFFGPGTRLTVL.

As DNA, the CDR3 is TGTGCCACCAGCAGAGAAACCCGGGCCCTAGAGACCCAGTACTTC. Its protein is CATSRETRALETQYF. The chain joins TRBV15 to TRBJ2-5; D is undetermined. This CDR3 has 15 residues. Trimming shortened V by 0 bases and J by 4 bases, and 12 bases separated the two germline ends. The germline V gene has CDR1 LNHNV and CDR2 YYDKDF (reference sequence). The entire variable domain, with the rest obtained from reference TRBV15 and TRBJ2-5, is as follows: DAMVIQNPRYQVTQFGKPVTLSCSQTLNHNVMYWYQQKSSQAPKLLFHYYDKDFNNEADTPDNFQSRRPNTSFCFLDIRSPGLGDTAMYLCATSRETRALETQYFGPGTRLLVL.

V is TRBV25-1 and J is TRBJ2-4; weak D call: TRBD2 (6 bases). V was clipped by 6 bases and J by 9 bases, with 15 bases between them. The CDR3 length is 13 residues. CDR1 is MGHDK, CDR2 SYGVNS, per germline. Here the CDR3 reads CASRDGGMSIQYF. The CDR3 DNA follows: TGTGCCAGCAGGGACGGCGGGATGAGCATTCAGTACTTC.

The rearrangement joins TRBV5-6 to TRBJ2-7, with D perhaps TRBD2 (5 bases). This CDR3 has 12 residues. CDR1 and CDR2 from the germline V gene are SGHDT and YYEEEE. V shed 2 bases and J shed 7 bases, with 10 bases lying between them. CDR3 bases: TGTGCCAGCAGCTTCGGGGTCCAGGAGCAGTACTTC. It is translated as CASSFGVQEQYF.

The chain couples TRBV25-1 to TRBJ1-1; D remains ambiguous. Germline CDR1 MGHDK, CDR2 SYGVNS. This CDR3 has 14 residues. V was clipped by 2 bases and J by 4 bases, with 11 bases between them. The CDR3 sequence is CASSEDGPITEAFF. The DNA for the CDR3 is TGTGCCAGCAGTGAAGACGGGCCGATCACTGAAGCTTTCTTT.

The chain couples TRBV19 to TRBJ2-3; 7 bases are a match to TRBD2. The V gene end was trimmed by 6 bases and the J gene end by 0 bases; junction bases not matched to a gene: 9. The CDR3 totals 16 residues. Germline V CDR1 and CDR2: LNHDA, SQIVND (reference sequence). The CDR3 reads CASSPSNSGSTDTQYF. The CDR3 bases are TGTGCCAGTAGCCCTAGTAATAGCGGGAGCACAGATACGCAGTATTTT.

This rearrangement joins TRBV30 to TRBJ1-2; D is undetermined. CDR3 size: 11 residues. The V gene lost 8 bases and the J gene lost 2 bases, with 9 bases spanning the gap. Germline CDR1 and CDR2: GTSNPN and SVGIG (reference sequence). The CDR3 sequence is CARRENYGYTF. The CDR3 bases are TGTGCCCGCCGAGAGAACTATGGCTACACCTTC.

In this sample, this clone turned up once. The chain is built from TRBV3-1 (or the pseudogene TRBV3-2) and TRBJ2-5, with 10 bases identical to TRBD2. The CDR3 has 17 amino acids. Trimming at V came to 4 bases and at J to 2 bases, leaving 10 bases not matched to a gene. The germline CDR1 and CDR2 sequences are LGHDT and YNNKEL (reference sequence). The CDR3 nucleotides read TGTGCCAGCAGCCCCAACCTACTAGCGGGATTACAAGAGACCCAGTACTTC. It encodes CASSPNLLAGLQETQYF.

In its sample, this clone was seen once. This chain joins TRBV30 and TRBJ1-2, with 8 bases fitting TRBD1. V was pared by 7 bases and J by 8 bases, with 6 bases of the junction left unmatched. Germline CDR1 reads GTSNPN; CDR2 reads SVGIG (reference sequence). CDR3 length: 11 residues. CDR3 sequence reads: CAFDRGQGYTF. The CDR3 bases are TGTGCCTTCGACAGGGGTCAGGGCTACACCTTC.

This clone appeared once. This chain connects TRBV30 to TRBJ1-1; no clear D gene. Germline-derived CDR1 and CDR2 are GTSNPN and SVGIG (reference sequence). Trimming took off 0 bases at V and 5 bases at J, with 10 bases between the two ends. This CDR3 region has 13 residues. CDR3 amino acids: CAWSVRGWTEAFF. As DNA, the CDR3 is TGTGCCTGGAGTGTACGAGGGTGGACTGAAGCTTTCTTT.

The CDR3 is CASSLSGQERGFQYF. CDR3 DNA: TGCGCCAGCAGCTTGTCAGGACAGGAAAGGGGGTTCCAGTACTTC. The chain joins TRBV5-1 to TRBJ2-5; TRBD1 agrees at 7 bases. The J segment lost 10 bases and the V segment lost 1 base, leaving 13 bases of the junction unmatched. The CDR3 sequence is 15 residues long. CDR1 is SGHRS and CDR2 is YFSETQ in the germline V gene.

As to this clone: A junction end diverges from the germline sequence, so it may reflect a read error. The V and J genes are TRBV7-7 and TRBJ2-5, with D hard to call. Looked up from germline, CDR1 is SSHAT and CDR2 is FNYEAQ (reference sequence). The CDR3 loop spans 13 amino acids. CDR3 nucleotide sequence: TGTGCTAGCAGCCCTAGGTTTGCGGAGACCCAGTACTTC. Amino acids: CASSPRFAETQYF. The full variable domain, rest sourced from reference TRBV7-7 and TRBJ2-5, is GAGVSQSPRYKVTKRGQDVTLRCDPISSHATLYWYQQALGQGPEFLTYFNYEAQPDKSGLPSDRFSAERPEGSISTLTIQRTEQRDSAMYRCASSPRFAETQYFGPGTRLLVL.

The V and J genes are TRBV6-5 and TRBJ1-4; D gene uncertain. Trimming pared 10 bases from V and 3 bases from J, leaving 12 bases between. The CDR3 is 13 residues long. From germline, CDR1 is MNHEY and CDR2 SVGAGI. The CDR3 DNA is TGTGCCACCAAAAGAGGCGCTAATGAAAAACTGTTTTTT. Translating it yields CATKRGANEKLFF.

Worth noting for this clone: One end of the junction is discordant with germline, which a read error may explain. The V and J genes are TRBV27 and TRBJ1-2; TRBD1 might be the D (5 bases). The CDR3 spans 15 residues. Germline V lookup: CDR1 MNHEY, CDR2 SMNVEV (reference sequence). This CDR3 reads CAGSASGTSNYGYTF. The CDR3 DNA sequence: TGTGCCGGCAGTGCCTCCGGGACGTCGAACTATGGCTACACCTTC.

The chain links TRBV7-9 to TRBJ1-4, with no clear D. The CDR3 loop spans 15 amino acids. Germline loops: CDR1 SEHNR, CDR2 FQNEAQ (reference sequence). V was clipped by 1 base and J by 0 bases, with 6 bases between them. The CDR3 nucleotides are TGTGCCAGCAGCTTAGTGTGGGCAACTAATGAAAAACTGTTTTTT. Translating it yields CASSLVWATNEKLFF.

This clone was counted a single time. CDR3 bases: TGTGCCAGCAGTTTGGGACAGGGGTTCGTAGAGACCCAGTACTTC. Translation gives CASSLGQGFVETQYF. The rearrangement joins TRBV6-2 or TRBV6-3 to TRBJ2-5; 10 bases match TRBD1. This CDR3 comprises 15 residues. V shed 4 bases, J shed 4 bases, and the junction held 6 bases outside the gene matches. CDR1 is MNHEY and CDR2 is SVGEGT in the germline V gene.

The V and J genes are TRBV5-4 and TRBJ2-5; D may be TRBD2 (7 bases). Germline loops: CDR1 SGHNT, CDR2 YYREEE (reference sequence). V was pared by 4 bases and J by 5 bases, with 18 bases between. This CDR3 has 15 amino acids. In DNA form, the CDR3 reads TGTGCCAGCAGCCAGTCCGGGGGGCCTGGGGAGACCCAGTACTTC. Translating it yields CASSQSGGPGETQYF.

The CDR3 sequence: CASSIDRSNQPQHF. The CDR3 coding sequence is TGTGCCAGTAGTATAGACAGGAGCAATCAGCCCCAGCATTTT. The rearrangement joins TRBV19 to TRBJ1-5; no reliable D call. V was pared by 0 bases and J by 1 base, with 4 bases between. This CDR3 is 14 amino acids long. Germline V gene sequence: CDR1 LNHDA, CDR2 SQIVND (reference sequence).

This rearrangement joins TRBV11-2 to TRBJ1-2, with TRBD1 as a possible D gene (5 bases). The CDR3 is 14 amino acids. CDR1 and CDR2 from the germline V gene are SGHAT and FQNNGV. Trimming shortened V by 0 bases and J by 8 bases, and 13 bases separated the two germline ends. CDR3 in DNA: TGTGCCAGCAGCTTAGATAAGGGGCTCGGAGGCTACACCTTC. It translates to CASSLDKGLGGYTF.